The table lists the clone carrying this T cell receptor beta chain with a few counts. In the authors' methods: Estimation of nucleated cell counts was performed using reference gene primer amplification. The table came from immunoSEQ multiplex PCR; TCRdb's copy has only in-frame clones and leaves some out. For V, J and clone size, that table is used; D and trimming come from the DNA. Here the sample spans 100,000 to 150,000 clones, roughly four fifths being singletons. This CDR3 is 14 amino acids long. V shed 5 bases, J shed 11 bases, and the junction held 9 bases outside the gene matches. In germline, CDR1 is SGHRS, CDR2 YFSETQ. The sample belongs to a study of blood T cell repertoires in COVID-19.

This receptor was taken from a man aged 35-49 years with acute COVID-19. The rearrangement uses TRBV5-1 and TRBJ2-1; 11 bases map to TRBD2. Sequenced: PBMCs or T cells enriched from blood (not recorded which). This chain's CDR3 is CASSFGTSGAKQFF. The DNA for the CDR3 is TGCGCCAGCAGTTTCGGGACTAGCGGAGCCAAGCAGTTCTTC.